This is a list of T cell receptor beta chains from one sample in a study of PD-1 blockade in classical Hodgkin lymphoma. This table comes from immunoSEQ multiplex PCR, and its TCRdb copy is limited to in-frame clones, with some not included. Of approximately 89,000 clones detected, over 80% appear once; the ten largest clones hold about 12%. The material sequenced was peripheral blood mononuclear cells (PBMCs), taken at baseline. Every receptor here comes from a human donor with classical Hodgkin lymphoma. Each CDR3 is given with its conserved first and last residue. The D gene is left open where the match is weak. Clone size is stated in some rows and not others, as once, few, many or a class when expanded.

D gene,clone size,V gene,J gene,CDR3 protein,CDR3 DNA
-,-,TRBV13,TRBJ2-1,CASSSTARGSYNEQFF,TGTGCCAGCAGTTCGACAGCCAGGGGTTCCTACAATGAGCAGTTCTTC
TRBD1,-,TRBV5-4,TRBJ1-1,CASSLGGTGAAFF,TGTGCCAGCAGCTTGGGCGGGACAGGGGCAGCTTTCTTT
-,-,TRBV10-3,TRBJ1-2,CASQATDRVFYGYTF,TGTGCCTCGCAGGCGACGGACAGAGTCTTCTATGGCTACACCTTC
-,few,TRBV6-6,TRBJ2-7,CASQRLGRDEQYF,TGTGCCAGCCAGCGTCTCGGGCGCGACGAGCAGTACTTC
-,-,TRBV6-5,TRBJ2-7,CASIAPGGYEQYF,TGTGCCAGCATAGCACCAGGGGGGTACGAGCAGTACTTC
TRBD1,-,TRBV19,TRBJ2-7,CASSIGGGISSYEQYF,TGTGCCAGTAGTATAGGAGGGGGCATCAGCTCCTACGAGCAGTACTTC
-,-,TRBV4-3,TRBJ2-7,CASSQALAIPGYEQYF,TGCGCCAGCAGCCAAGCCTTGGCTATCCCCGGCTACGAGCAGTACTTC
-,-,TRBV5-1,TRBJ2-3,CASSLAGPRGEVRYF,TGCGCCAGCAGCTTGGCCGGGCCACGAGGCGAGGTTCGGTATTTT
-,-,TRBV4-3,TRBJ2-1,CASSQGRVGEQFF,TGCGCCAGCAGCCAAGGGCGGGTCGGTGAGCAGTTCTTC
TRBD2,-,TRBV29-1,TRBJ2-5,CSVAGTSGQETQYF,TGCAGCGTAGCCGGGACTAGCGGGCAAGAGACCCAGTACTTC
TRBD2,once,TRBV5-1,TRBJ2-5,CASSPMWTSGVKETQYF,TGCGCCAGCAGCCCTATGTGGACTAGCGGGGTTAAAGAGACCCAGTACTTC
TRBD1,-,TRBV18,TRBJ1-3,CASSLGQISGNTIYF,TGTGCCAGCTCTCTGGGACAGATCTCTGGAAACACCATATATTTT
-,-,TRBV18,TRBJ1-1,CASSLQTDTEAFF,TGTGCCAGCTCACTTCAGACGGACACTGAAGCTTTCTTT
-,-,TRBV4-1,TRBJ2-3,CASSPLQGFTDTQYF,TGCGCCAGCAGCCCACTGCAGGGCTTCACAGATACGCAGTATTTT
-,-,TRBV10-3,TRBJ2-3,CAISERDTQYF,TGTGCCATCAGTGAACGGGATACGCAGTATTTT
TRBD2,-,TRBV5-4,TRBJ2-5,CASSPGPSGTLQETQYF,TGTGCCAGCAGTCCTGGGCCAAGCGGGACCCTCCAAGAGACCCAGTACTTC
-,few,TRBV2,TRBJ1-5,CASSERAGQPQHF,TGTGCCAGCAGTGAACGGGCCGGGCAGCCCCAGCATTTT
-,few,TRBV7-9,TRBJ1-2,CASSFAETVSNYGYTF,TGTGCCAGCAGCTTTGCCGAGACGGTTTCTAACTATGGCTACACCTTC
-,-,TRBV12-5,TRBJ2-4,CASGLTPRGAKNIQYF,TGTGCTAGTGGTTTGACCCCTCGTGGAGCCAAAAACATTCAGTACTTC
-,-,TRBV19,TRBJ1-4,CASSSLDTATNEKLFF,TGTGCCAGTAGTAGCCTCGACACTGCAACTAATGAAAAACTGTTTTTT
-,-,TRBV30,TRBJ1-6,CAWTGGASSYNSPLHF,TGTGCCTGGACAGGAGGCGCCAGCTCCTATAATTCACCCCTCCACTTT
TRBD2,-,TRBV28,TRBJ2-2,CAIISGSRDTGELFF,TGTGCCATTATTAGCGGGAGTCGGGACACCGGGGAGCTGTTTTTT
-,-,TRBV5-4,TRBJ1-1,CASSLEGGRGQAFF,TGTGCCAGCAGCTTGGAGGGGGGCCGGGGACAAGCTTTCTTT
-,-,TRBV21-1,TRBJ2-1,CASSKPSLPGVDYNEQFF,TGTGCCAGCAGCAAACCGTCCCTCCCAGGGGTTGACTACAATGAGCAGTTCTTC
-,-,TRBV4-1,TRBJ2-5,CASSQDEGYETQYF,TGCGCCAGCAGCCAAGATGAGGGGTACGAGACCCAGTACTTC
TRBD2,-,TRBV10-3,TRBJ2-1,CAIRGLAEGEQFF,TGTGCCATCAGGGGACTAGCGGAGGGGGAGCAGTTCTTC
TRBD2,-,TRBV27,TRBJ2-7,CASSLVLAGGNYEQYF,TGTGCCAGCAGTTTGGTCCTAGCGGGAGGCAACTACGAGCAGTACTTC
-,-,TRBV5-8,TRBJ1-4,CASSWGGVATNEKLFF,TGTGCCAGCAGCTGGGGGGGAGTAGCAACTAATGAAAAACTGTTTTTT
-,-,TRBV19,TRBJ2-1,CASSIALWTEQFF,TGTGCCAGTAGTATCGCTCTGTGGACTGAGCAGTTCTTC
-,-,TRBV19,TRBJ1-2,CASSPRQYGYTF,TGTGCCAGTAGTCCACGACAGTATGGCTACACCTTC
-,-,TRBV4-2,TRBJ2-1,CASSPYNEQFF,TGTGCCAGCAGCCCGTACAATGAGCAGTTCTTC
-,few,TRBV9,TRBJ2-3,CASSPRHRDTQYF,TGTGCCAGCAGCCCCCGCCACCGAGATACGCAGTATTTT
-,few,TRBV5-6,TRBJ2-4,CASSFTQGKNIQYF,TGTGCCAGCAGCTTTACGCAGGGGAAAAACATTCAGTACTTC
-,-,TRBV2,TRBJ2-1,CASSLEDNNEQFF,TGTGCCAGCAGCTTGGAAGATAACAATGAGCAGTTCTTC
-,-,TRBV12-1,TRBJ2-7,CASSFAYNEQYF,TGTGCCAGCAGCTTTGCGTACAACGAGCAGTACTTC
-,-,TRBV11-2,TRBJ2-5,CASSRNREETQYF,TGTGCCAGCAGCCGAAACAGGGAAGAGACCCAGTACTTC
-,-,TRBV30,TRBJ2-2,CAWSRQANTGELFF,TGTGCCTGGAGTCGACAAGCAAACACCGGGGAGCTGTTTTTT
-,-,TRBV6-5,TRBJ1-2,CASRRDTSANGYTF,TGTGCCAGCAGACGGGACACTTCCGCAAATGGCTACACCTTC
-,few,TRBV5-5,TRBJ2-7,CASRQGRAYEQYF,TGTGCCAGCAGGCAGGGGCGGGCCTACGAGCAGTACTTC
TRBD1,-,TRBV19,TRBJ2-7,CASSKGPGDRAYEQYF,TGTGCCAGTAGTAAAGGGCCGGGGGACAGGGCCTACGAGCAGTACTTC
TRBD1,-,TRBV6-6,TRBJ2-1,CASRKGQVYNEQFF,TGTGCCAGCAGGAAGGGACAGGTATACAATGAGCAGTTCTTC
-,-,TRBV7-9,TRBJ1-3,CASIAGTSGNTIYF,TGTGCCAGCATCGCAGGTACCTCTGGAAACACCATATATTTT
-,-,TRBV2,TRBJ1-4,CASSELQLFEKLFF,TGTGCCAGCAGTGAATTACAGCTTTTTGAAAAACTGTTTTTT
-,-,TRBV6-6,TRBJ1-3,CASRPRGGYSGNTIYF,TGTGCCAGCAGACCCCGGGGCGGTTACTCTGGAAACACCATATATTTT
-,-,TRBV6-5,TRBJ2-5,CASSWGGGKETQYF,TGTGCCAGCAGTTGGGGAGGGGGTAAGGAGACCCAGTACTTC
TRBD2,-,TRBV5-1,TRBJ2-1,CASSSNQREGLEQFF,TGCGCCAGCAGCTCAAACCAGCGGGAGGGGCTTGAGCAGTTCTTC
-,-,TRBV7-3,TRBJ2-3,CASSFSGSADTQYF,TGTGCCAGCAGCTTTTCCGGGTCGGCAGATACGCAGTATTTT
-,-,TRBV5-4,TRBJ1-4,CASSLQAEMKKLFF,TGTGCCAGCAGCTTACAGGCCGAAATGAAAAAACTGTTTTTT
-,-,TRBV4-3,TRBJ1-4,CASSRSGTVGEKLFF,TGCGCCAGCAGCCGGTCCGGGACTGTGGGTGAAAAACTGTTTTTT
-,once,TRBV7-3,TRBJ1-2,CASSLGMDRGSGGYTF,TGTGCCAGCAGCTTAGGGATGGACAGAGGGTCAGGAGGCTACACCTTC